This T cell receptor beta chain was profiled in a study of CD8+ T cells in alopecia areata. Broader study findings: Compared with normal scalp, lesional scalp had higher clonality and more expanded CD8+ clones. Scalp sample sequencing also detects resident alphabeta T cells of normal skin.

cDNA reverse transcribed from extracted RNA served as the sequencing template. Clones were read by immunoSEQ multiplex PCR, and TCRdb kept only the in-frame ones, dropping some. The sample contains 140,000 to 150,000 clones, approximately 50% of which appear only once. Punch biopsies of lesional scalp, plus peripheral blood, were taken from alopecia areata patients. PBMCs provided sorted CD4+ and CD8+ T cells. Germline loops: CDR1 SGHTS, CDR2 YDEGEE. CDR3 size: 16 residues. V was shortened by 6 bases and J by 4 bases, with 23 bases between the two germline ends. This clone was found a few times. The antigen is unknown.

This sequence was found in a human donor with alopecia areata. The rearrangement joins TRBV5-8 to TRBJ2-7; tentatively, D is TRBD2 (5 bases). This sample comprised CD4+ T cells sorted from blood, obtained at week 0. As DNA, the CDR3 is TGTGCCAGCACCCGGGGAGATTCTAACCTCCCGTACGAGCAGTACTTC. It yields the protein CASTRGDSNLPYEQYF.